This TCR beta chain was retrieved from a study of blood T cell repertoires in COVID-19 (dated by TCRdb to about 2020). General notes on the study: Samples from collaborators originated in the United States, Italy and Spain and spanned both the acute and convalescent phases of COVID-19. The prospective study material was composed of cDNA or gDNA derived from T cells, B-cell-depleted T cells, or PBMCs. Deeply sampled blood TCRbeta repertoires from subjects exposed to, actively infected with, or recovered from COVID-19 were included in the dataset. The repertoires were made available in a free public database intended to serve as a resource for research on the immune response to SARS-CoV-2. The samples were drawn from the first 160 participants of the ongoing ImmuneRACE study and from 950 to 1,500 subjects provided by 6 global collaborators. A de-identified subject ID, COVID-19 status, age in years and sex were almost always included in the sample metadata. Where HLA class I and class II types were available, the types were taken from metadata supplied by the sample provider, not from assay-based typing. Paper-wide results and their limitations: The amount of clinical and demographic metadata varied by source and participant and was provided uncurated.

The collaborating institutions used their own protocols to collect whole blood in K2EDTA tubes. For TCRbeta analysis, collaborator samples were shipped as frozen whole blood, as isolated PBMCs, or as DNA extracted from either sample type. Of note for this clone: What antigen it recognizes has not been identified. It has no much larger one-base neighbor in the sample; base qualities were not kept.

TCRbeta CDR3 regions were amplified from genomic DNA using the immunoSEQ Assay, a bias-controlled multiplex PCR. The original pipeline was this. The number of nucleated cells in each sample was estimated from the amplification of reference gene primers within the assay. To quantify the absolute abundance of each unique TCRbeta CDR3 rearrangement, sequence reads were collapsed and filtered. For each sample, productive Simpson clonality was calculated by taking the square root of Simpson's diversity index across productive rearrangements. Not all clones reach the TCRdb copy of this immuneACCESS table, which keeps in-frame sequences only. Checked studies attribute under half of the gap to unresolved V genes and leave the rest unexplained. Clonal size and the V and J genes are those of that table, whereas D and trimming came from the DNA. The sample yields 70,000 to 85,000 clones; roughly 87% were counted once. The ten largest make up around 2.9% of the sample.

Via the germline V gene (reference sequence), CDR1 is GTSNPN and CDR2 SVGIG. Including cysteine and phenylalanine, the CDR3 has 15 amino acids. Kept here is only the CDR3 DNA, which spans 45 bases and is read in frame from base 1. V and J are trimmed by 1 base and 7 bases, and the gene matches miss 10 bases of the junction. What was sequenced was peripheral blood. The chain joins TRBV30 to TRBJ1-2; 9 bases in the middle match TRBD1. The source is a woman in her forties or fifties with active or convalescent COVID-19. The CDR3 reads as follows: CAWSGSITGGAGYTF. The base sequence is TGTGCCTGGAGTGGATCTATTACAGGGGGCGCTGGCTACACCTTC.